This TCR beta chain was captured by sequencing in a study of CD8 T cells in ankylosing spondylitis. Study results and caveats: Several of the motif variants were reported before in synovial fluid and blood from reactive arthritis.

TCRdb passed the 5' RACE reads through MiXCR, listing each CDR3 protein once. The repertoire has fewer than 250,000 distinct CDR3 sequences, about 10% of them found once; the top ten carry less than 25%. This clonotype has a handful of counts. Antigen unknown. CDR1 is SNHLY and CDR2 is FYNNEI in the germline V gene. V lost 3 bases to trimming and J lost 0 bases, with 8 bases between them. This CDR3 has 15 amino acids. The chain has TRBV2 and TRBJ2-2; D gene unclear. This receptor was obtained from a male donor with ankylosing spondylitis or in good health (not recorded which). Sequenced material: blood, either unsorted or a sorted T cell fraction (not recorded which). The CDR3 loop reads CASSEQRSNTGELFF. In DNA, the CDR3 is TGTGCCAGCAGTGAGCAACGATCGAACACCGGGGAGCTGTTTTTT.